The rows below give T cell receptor beta chains drawn from one sample of a study of cytotoxic CD8 clonotypes in ibrutinib-treated CLL. Clones were sequenced by immunoSEQ multiplex PCR, and TCRdb holds only the in-frame ones, with some missing. The table lists 150,000 to 250,000 clones, around 70% of them singletons, with 10% to 15% in the top ten. The specimen comprised PBMCs, sampled after 24 months of ibrutinib treatment. The receptor source for this set is a human donor with chronic lymphocytic leukemia. Both conserved end residues are part of each CDR3. The D gene is left open where the match is weak. Not every row has a clone size; where given, it reads once, few, many or a size class.

V gene,D gene,clone size,J gene,CDR3 DNA,CDR3 protein
TRBV28,TRBD1,NA,TRBJ1-2,TGTGCCAGCAGCTGGACAGGGCGGGGTGGCTACACCTTC,CASSWTGRGGYTF
TRBV27,NA,NA,TRBJ2-1,TGTGCCAGCAGTTTATCGATAGGTTACTGGGATGAGCAGTTCTTC,CASSLSIGYWDEQFF
TRBV27,NA,NA,TRBJ2-7,TGTGCCAGCAGTACCCCGGGGCTTCCTTACGAGCAGTACTTC,CASSTPGLPYEQYF
TRBV7-2,NA,NA,TRBJ2-7,TGTGCCAGCAGCTTAGCGCTTGGGAGCCCCTACGAGCAGTACTTC,CASSLALGSPYEQYF
TRBV30,NA,NA,TRBJ2-3,TGTGCCTGGAGTACGACTAGACCTGGCACAGATACGCAGTATTTT,CAWSTTRPGTDTQYF
TRBV28,TRBD1,few,TRBJ2-7,TGTGCCAGCAGCCGGACAGGGTGGGGGCAGTACTTC,CASSRTGWGQYF
TRBV28,NA,NA,TRBJ1-2,TGTGCCAGCAGTCCGGCTAGCGTTTCTAACTATGGCTACACCTTC,CASSPASVSNYGYTF
TRBV20-1,NA,NA,TRBJ2-7,TGCAGTGCCACAGGGTACCGCGAGCAGTACTTC,CSATGYREQYF
TRBV18,TRBD1,NA,TRBJ2-5,TGTGCCAGCTCACCCGAGGACAGGGGGCGAGAGACCCAGTACTTC,CASSPEDRGRETQYF
TRBV30,NA,once,TRBJ2-6,TGTGCCTGGAGTGTACGATTGGGTCGCACTGGGGCCAACGTCCTGACTTTC,CAWSVRLGRTGANVLTF
TRBV10-3,NA,once,TRBJ2-3,TGTGCCATCAGTGGGAACAGTAGCACAGATACGCAGTATTTT,CAISGNSSTDTQYF
TRBV19,NA,NA,TRBJ2-1,TGTGCCAGTAGTATGCTTGGAGAACCGTTCTTC,CASSMLGEPFF
TRBV5-1,TRBD2,NA,TRBJ2-3,TGCGCCAGCAGCCCCAGACTAGCGGGAGGGAAGGGAAGCACAGATACGCAGTATTTT,CASSPRLAGGKGSTDTQYF
TRBV5-1,TRBD2,NA,TRBJ2-7,TGCGCCAGCAGCCGGTTCAGCGGGAGGAAAGCCTACGAGCAGTACTTC,CASSRFSGRKAYEQYF
TRBV2,NA,NA,TRBJ1-1,TGTGCCAGTCTCCAGGGAGGGAACACTGAAGCTTTCTTT,CASLQGGNTEAFF
TRBV11-3,NA,few,TRBJ2-2,TGTGCCAGCAGCCCAGGGCGAACCGGGGAGCTGTTTTTT,CASSPGRTGELFF
TRBV15,NA,NA,TRBJ1-2,TGTGCCACCAGCAGAGTGCACAGCGCTTATGGCTACACCTTC,CATSRVHSAYGYTF
TRBV10-3,NA,NA,TRBJ2-7,TGTGCCATCATGAAACAGGGCGGAAACGAGCAGTACTTC,CAIMKQGGNEQYF
TRBV11-2,NA,NA,TRBJ2-2,TGTGCCAGCAGCTTAGATACACTAGCCGGGGAGCTGTTTTTT,CASSLDTLAGELFF
TRBV5-4,TRBD1,NA,TRBJ2-7,TGTGCCAGCAGCTCCGGGACAGGGAACCCCTACGAGCAGTACTTC,CASSSGTGNPYEQYF
TRBV30,TRBD1,NA,TRBJ2-2,TGTGCCTGGTACAGGGGGCGTCCCGGGGAGCTGTTTTTT,CAWYRGRPGELFF
TRBV29-1,NA,NA,TRBJ1-1,TGCAGCGGTGTGACGGCCATGAACACTGAAGCTTTCTTT,CSGVTAMNTEAFF
TRBV18,NA,NA,TRBJ1-1,TGTGCCAGCTCACCATCGGGAACAGGTGAAGCTTTCTTT,CASSPSGTGEAFF
TRBV7-9,NA,few,TRBJ1-4,TGTGCCAGCAGCACCGGCCAGGCGACTGAAAAACTGTTTTTT,CASSTGQATEKLFF
TRBV25-1,TRBD2,NA,TRBJ2-1,TGTGCCAGCAGTGCGGGAGGGTTCAATGAGCAGTTCTTC,CASSAGGFNEQFF
TRBV28,TRBD1,few,TRBJ2-7,TGTGCCAGCAGTTTATTCGGGACAGACTACGAGCAGTACTTC,CASSLFGTDYEQYF